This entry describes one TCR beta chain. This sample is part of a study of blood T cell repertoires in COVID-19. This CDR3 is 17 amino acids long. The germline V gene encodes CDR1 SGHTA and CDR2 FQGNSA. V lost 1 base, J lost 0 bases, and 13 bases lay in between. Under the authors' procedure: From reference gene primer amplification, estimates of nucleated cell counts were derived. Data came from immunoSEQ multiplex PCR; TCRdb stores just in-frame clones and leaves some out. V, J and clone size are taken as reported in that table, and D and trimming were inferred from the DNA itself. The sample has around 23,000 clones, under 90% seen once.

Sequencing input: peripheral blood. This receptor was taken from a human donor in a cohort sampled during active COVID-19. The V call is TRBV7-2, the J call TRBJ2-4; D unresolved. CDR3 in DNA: TGTGCCAGCAGCTTAGGAATTAGCAAGCTAGCCAAAAACATTCAGTACTTC. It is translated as CASSLGISKLAKNIQYF.